Shown below are 24 T cell receptor beta chains from a single sample sequenced in a study of Ad26.COV2.S vaccination and SARS-CoV-2 variants. The data were produced by immunoSEQ multiplex PCR, yet TCRdb's version contains in-frame clones alone and is incomplete. The sample records over 300,000 clones, about four fifths being singletons. The treatment was: 15 to 20 received Ad26.COV2.S at low or high dose, single or two shots; 5 received placebo; per-sample allocation not given. Sampling was done on day 63 after the first vaccine or placebo injection. The sample here was peripheral blood, taken in a trial of Ad26.COV2.S vaccine versus placebo. Source of these receptors: a person between 18 and 65 years old who received the Ad26.COV2.S COVID-19 vaccine or a placebo.

The rearrangement uses TRBV12-5 and TRBJ2-1; D is perhaps TRBD1 (6 bases). The V end lost 5 bases, the J end lost 6 bases, and 14 bases lay between the germline ends. The CDR3 extends over 14 amino acids. Germline CDR1 LGHNT, CDR2 FRNRAP. The CDR3 DNA follows: TGTGCTAGTGGTGCCGGACAGTCCACCAATGAGCAGTTCTTC. Protein sequence: CASGAGQSTNEQFF.

The gene calls are TRBV6-6 and TRBJ2-7; TRBD2 might be the D (6 bases). The V gene's germline CDR1 is MNHNY and CDR2 SVGAGI (reference sequence). V was cut by 6 bases and J by 0 bases, with 15 bases left in between. The CDR3 loop spans 15 amino acids. CDR3 loop: CASRAGPSSSYEQYF. For the CDR3, the DNA is TGTGCCAGCAGGGCGGGACCGTCGAGCTCCTACGAGCAGTACTTC.

The rearrangement joins TRBV3-1 (or the pseudogene TRBV3-2) to TRBJ2-7; 7 bases align to TRBD2. Germline CDR1 LGHDT, CDR2 YNNKEL (reference sequence). There are 14 residues in the CDR3. With 6 bases clipped from V and 3 bases from J, the junction kept 8 bases outside the gene matches. CDR3 amino acids: CASSEVAGRYEQYF. The CDR3 DNA reads TGTGCCAGCAGTGAGGTAGCGGGCCGCTACGAGCAGTACTTC.

The V call is TRBV7-2, the J call TRBJ2-7; 10 bases are shared with TRBD2. The CDR3 is made up of 16 amino acids. The V segment lost 2 bases and the J segment 7 bases; nucleotides outside the gene matches: 11. Per the germline V gene, CDR1 is SGHTA and CDR2 is FQGNSA. In nucleotides, the CDR3 is TGTGCCAGCAGCTTAAATCGGCTAGCGGGAGTGAAGGAGCAGTACTTC. It is translated as CASSLNRLAGVKEQYF. The variable domain in full, with the rest retrieved from reference TRBV7-2 and TRBJ2-7, is GAGVSQSPSNKVTEKGKDVELRCDPISGHTALYWYRQSLGQGLEFLIYFQGNSAPDKSGLPSDRFSAERTGGSVSTLTIQRTQQEDSAVYLCASSLNRLAGVKEQYFGPGTRLTVT.

The chain is built from TRBV7-9 and TRBJ2-1, with D perhaps being TRBD1 or TRBD2 (5 bases each). Trimming cost V 5 bases and J 2 bases, with 13 bases left between them. This CDR3 region has 15 residues. Germline V gene lookup returns CDR1 SEHNR and CDR2 FQNEAQ (reference sequence). CDR3 residues: CASSRTGTTYNEQFF. The CDR3 nucleotides read TGTGCCAGCAGCCGCACCGGGACCACCTACAATGAGCAGTTCTTC.

The V and J genes are TRBV11-2 and TRBJ2-7; 8 bases fit TRBD2. V lost 0 bases, J lost 7 bases, and 8 bases stayed unmatched. The CDR3 loop spans 15 amino acids. Looked up from germline, CDR1 is SGHAT and CDR2 is FQNNGV. The CDR3 DNA reads TGTGCCAGCAGCTTAGATCCCGGGAGGGGGTCGGAGCAGTACTTC. Protein: CASSLDPGRGSEQYF.

The chain couples TRBV4-3 to TRBJ2-7; D call uncertain. This CDR3 has 15 amino acids. V lost 4 bases to trimming and J lost 0 bases, with 13 bases between them. The germline V gene has CDR1 LGHNA and CDR2 YSLEER. CDR3 loop: CASSPITSPSYEQYF. DNA of the CDR3: TGCGCCAGCAGCCCGATCACATCCCCCTCCTACGAGCAGTACTTC.

The genes are TRBV2 and TRBJ1-2, with TRBD1 matching 9 bases. J gave up 8 bases and V 7 bases, and 8 bases lay outside the gene matches. The CDR3 totals 13 residues. CDR1 and CDR2 (germline): SNHLY, FYNNEI. The CDR3 region is CASTGDRALGYTF. The CDR3 DNA reads as TGTGCCAGCACTGGGGACAGGGCGTTGGGCTACACCTTC.

This chain connects TRBV15 to TRBJ1-5; D may be TRBD1 (5 bases). This CDR3 has 14 residues. The V gene lost 3 bases and the J gene lost 11 bases, with 17 bases spanning the gap. The germline CDR1 and CDR2 sequences are LNHNV and YYDKDF (reference sequence). The CDR3 bases are TGTGCCACCAGCAGTGGACACCCTAATCTAGCCCAGCATTTT. It specifies CATSSGHPNLAQHF.

The chain uses TRBV5-4 and TRBJ2-7; D is unresolved. V gave up 1 base and J gave up 1 base, with 12 bases separating them. This CDR3 region has 15 residues. Per germline, CDR1 SGHNT and CDR2 YYREEE (reference sequence). As DNA, the CDR3 is TGTGCCAGCAGCTTGTGGCAATCATCGTCCTACGAGCAGTACTTC. This gives the protein CASSLWQSSSYEQYF.

The chain joins TRBV6-6 to TRBJ1-1; TRBD1 aligns across 7 bases. Germline assignment: CDR1 MNHNY and CDR2 SVGAGI (reference sequence). J gave up 4 bases and V 0 bases, and 2 bases lay outside the gene matches. CDR3 length: 14 amino acids. The CDR3 nucleotides are TGTGCCAGCAGTTACTCGACAGGGACCACTGAAGCTTTCTTT. Its translation is CASSYSTGTTEAFF.

V and J are TRBV2 and TRBJ1-1; no reliable D call. The CDR3 extends over 13 amino acids. V shed 4 bases and J shed 4 bases, with 10 bases lying between them. Germline V gives CDR1 SNHLY, CDR2 FYNNEI. The CDR3 DNA sequence: TGTGCCAGCAGTGGCGACGAGGGCACTGAAGCTTTCTTT. This gives the protein CASSGDEGTEAFF.

This clone came up a few times. The chain joins TRBV6-2 or TRBV6-3 to TRBJ2-6; D gene uncertain. This CDR3 region has 15 residues. The germline CDR1 and CDR2 sequences are MNHEY and SVGEGT. V lost 4 bases to trimming and J lost 0 bases, with 7 bases between them. CDR3 sequence reads: CASSSIGSGANVLTF. As DNA, the CDR3 is TGTGCCAGCAGTTCCATCGGCTCTGGGGCCAACGTCCTGACTTTC.

V gene TRBV19 combines with J gene TRBJ2-7; D is unclear. Germline loops: CDR1 LNHDA, CDR2 SQIVND (reference sequence). Deletions cut 8 bases from V and 2 bases from J, with 13 bases between. This CDR3 comprises 13 residues. For the CDR3, the DNA is TGTGCCAGTTCGGCCAGAGGAGCCTACGAGCAGTACTTC. Protein product: CASSARGAYEQYF.

This clone appeared once. Since a much larger clone is just one base distant, this may be a read error. This CDR3 is also generated by other DNA sequences in the sample. The chain carries TRBV4-3 and TRBJ2-7; 8 bases agree with TRBD1. V shed 3 bases, J shed 3 bases, and the junction held 1 base outside the gene matches. The germline V gene has CDR1 LGHNA and CDR2 YSLEER. This CDR3 is 13 amino acids long. CDR3 region: CASSHGQGYEQYF. CDR3 DNA: TGCGCCAGCAGCCACGGACAGGGCTACGAGCAGTACTTC.

The chain employs TRBV6-2 or TRBV6-3 and TRBJ2-7; D might be TRBD1 (6 bases). V dropped 4 bases and J dropped 0 bases, with 7 bases sitting between them. Germline V gene lookup returns CDR1 MNHEY and CDR2 SVGEGT. There are 13 residues in the CDR3. CDR3 in amino acids: CASSWTVSYEQYF. The CDR3 DNA reads as TGTGCCAGCAGTTGGACAGTCTCCTACGAGCAGTACTTC.

The chain is built from TRBV3-1 (or the pseudogene TRBV3-2) and TRBJ2-3; 12 nucleotides match TRBD2. V lost 5 bases and J lost 2; bases outside the gene matches: 8. This CDR3 is built from 17 residues. CDR1 is LGHDT, CDR2 YNNKEL, per germline (reference sequence). Here the CDR3 reads CASSSGTSGWSTDTQYF. The CDR3 bases are TGTGCCAGCAGCTCTGGGACTAGCGGGTGGTCCACAGATACGCAGTATTTT.

The CDR3 region is CAWSTVPHEQFF. CDR3 coding DNA: TGTGCCTGGAGTACCGTGCCCCATGAGCAGTTCTTC. The rearrangement joins TRBV30 to TRBJ2-1; D unresolved. Germline assignment: CDR1 GTSNPN and CDR2 SVGIG (reference sequence). The CDR3 is 12 amino acids. With 2 bases removed from V and 8 bases from J, the gap between germline ends came to 10 bases. The whole variable domain, filled in from reference TRBV30 and TRBJ2-1, reads SQTIHQWPATLVQPVGSPLSLECTVEGTSNPNLYWYRQAAGRGLQLLFYSVGIGQISSEVPQNLSASRPQDRQFILSSKKLLLSDSGFYLCAWSTVPHEQFFGPGTRLTVL.

This chain joins TRBV19 and TRBJ1-1; 9 bases align to TRBD1. J gave up 5 bases and V 10 bases, and 8 bases lay outside the gene matches. This CDR3 is built from 13 residues. Germline values: CDR1 LNHDA, CDR2 SQIVND (reference sequence). CDR3 sequence: CATIQGAETEAFF. CDR3 bases: TGTGCCACTATACAGGGGGCTGAGACTGAAGCTTTCTTT. Based on the CDR3 plus reference TRBV19 and TRBJ1-1, the full variable domain is DGGITQSPKYLFRKEGQNVTLSCEQNLNHDAMYWYRQDPGQGLRLIYYSQIVNDFQKGDIAEGYSVSREKKESFPLTVTSAQKNPTAFYLCATIQGAETEAFFGQGTRLTVV.

The V gene is TRBV11-2, the J gene TRBJ1-1, with 9 bases matching TRBD1. Germline V gives CDR1 SGHAT, CDR2 FQNNGV. The CDR3 runs 17 residues. Trimming removed 5 bases from V and 5 bases from J; junction bases left unmatched: 15. Here the CDR3 reads CASSPHPGTGRRTEAFF. CDR3 bases: TGTGCCAGCAGCCCCCACCCTGGGACAGGGAGAAGAACTGAAGCTTTCTTT.

The chain carries TRBV29-1 and TRBJ2-3, with 10 nucleotides matching TRBD2. The V and J ends lost 7 bases and 5 bases, in that order; junction bases with no gene match: 6. Germline assignment: CDR1 SQVTM and CDR2 ANQGSEA. This CDR3 is built from 13 residues. The CDR3 spells CSGVAGGGDTQYF. CDR3 sequence (DNA): TGCAGCGGTGTAGCGGGGGGAGGAGATACGCAGTATTTT.

The rearrangement links TRBV19 to TRBJ2-3, with D perhaps TRBD1 (5 bases). V was cut by 7 bases and J by 3 bases, with 14 bases left in between. The CDR3 runs to 14 residues. Germline CDR1 reads LNHDA; CDR2 reads SQIVND (reference sequence). Here the CDR3 reads CASKRDRYTDTQYF. The CDR3 DNA reads as TGTGCCAGTAAACGAGACAGATATACAGATACGCAGTATTTT.

As for this clone: A read error may account for a junction end that differs from germline. The chain employs TRBV3-1 (or the pseudogene TRBV3-2) and TRBJ2-7, with a weak D call TRBD2 (6 bases). The CDR3 is made up of 12 amino acids. Germline loops: CDR1 LGHDT, CDR2 YNNKEL (reference sequence). This CDR3 reads CASSQTRLARVF. The DNA for the CDR3 is TGTGCCAGCAGCCAAACCCGCCTAGCGCGGGTCTTC.

This clone was recorded a few times. In DNA, the CDR3 is TGTGCCAGCAGCTTCGGAATGAATGAAAAACTGTTTTTT. Translation: CASSFGMNEKLFF. V is TRBV11-3 and J is TRBJ1-4; no firm D call. V lost 3 bases and J 5 bases, leaving 7 bases between the germline ends. CDR3 length equals 13 residues. Germline V gives CDR1 SGHNT, CDR2 YENEEA. Combining the CDR3 with reference TRBV11-3 and TRBJ1-4 gives the whole variable domain EAGVVQSPRYKIIEKKQPVAFWCNPISGHNTLYWYLQNLGQGPELLIRYENEEAVDDSQLPKDRFSAERLKGVDSTLKIQPAELGDSAVYLCASSFGMNEKLFFGSGTQLSVL.